This entry is about one TCR beta chain. What it binds is not known. This sample is part of a study of blood T cells in healthy people across ages. Points from the study as a whole: Estimates drawn from one million T cells were deemed to understate diversity. Versus aged donors, long-lived donors had higher diversity and more naive CD4+ cells. Roughly linear age-related decline in beta diversity appeared, significant by age 40.

A second PCR, run for roughly 7 to 12 cycles, used a sample-barcoded 5' primer plus a J-beta primer mix. Each cDNA molecule received a tag from a template-switch adaptor that had 12 random nucleotides. Each CDR3 protein gets one entry after TCRdb re-called the 5' RACE reads with MiXCR. The table records 700,000 or so distinct CDR3 sequences, about 20% of them present only once. V gave up 1 base and J gave up 3 bases, with 9 bases separating them. The CDR3 length is 14 residues. The source of this sequence is a man between 65 and 85 years old in good health. The rearrangement links TRBV12-3 or TRBV12-4 to TRBJ1-1; D is undetermined. The specimen sequenced was blood. For the CDR3, the DNA is TGTGCCAGCAGTTTAGACTCTATTTACACTGAAGCTTTCTTT. This codes for CASSLDSIYTEAFF.